The 26 T cell receptor beta chains reported below all come from one sample, sequenced in a study of T cells in Graves' hyperthyroidism and ophthalmopathy. RNA transcripts provided the source from which TCR beta CDR3 regions were amplified. RT-PCR in the first round (using the HTBI primer set) targeted the TCR CDR3. From the multiplex PCR reads, TCRdb called clonotypes with MiXCR, one entry per CDR3 protein. Here the sample spans 550,000 to 600,000 distinct CDR3 sequences, 46% being singletons. The sequencing sample was made of peripheral blood or thyroid tissue (not recorded which). Receptor source: an adult woman with Graves' disease, either hyperthyroidism or ophthalmopathy (not recorded which).

The V call is TRBV7-9, the J call TRBJ2-7; 8 bases align to TRBD1. Looked up from germline, CDR1 is SEHNR and CDR2 is FQNEAQ (reference sequence). J was trimmed by 6 bases and V by 5 bases; bases with no gene match: 12. This CDR3 spans 15 amino acids. The CDR3 sequence: CASSQGQALGGEQYF. CDR3 sequence (DNA): TGTGCCAGCAGCCAGGGACAGGCTCTAGGTGGCGAGCAGTACTTC.

This clonotype was detected many times. The V gene is TRBV3-1, the J gene TRBJ1-2; D is uncertain. CDR1 and CDR2 from the germline V gene are LGHDT and YNNKEL (reference sequence). V dropped 4 bases and J dropped 2 bases, with 8 bases sitting between them. This CDR3 is 13 amino acids long. Written as DNA, the CDR3 is TGTGCCAGCAGCCCCCAACCGAACTATGGCTACACCTTC. It yields the protein CASSPQPNYGYTF.

This clonotype was recorded at least ten times. The rearrangement uses TRBV2 and TRBJ2-7, with D possibly TRBD1 on 6 matching bases. V lost 8 bases and J lost 5, with 16 bases in between. CDR3 size: 13 residues. Per the germline V gene, CDR1 is SNHLY and CDR2 is FYNNEI. CDR3 region: CASVRDIGDEQYF. CDR3 bases: TGTGCCAGCGTCCGGGACATTGGAGACGAGCAGTACTTC.

The table lists this clonotype with many counts. The chain carries TRBV2 and TRBJ2-7; tentative D call: TRBD2 (6 bases). The CDR3 loop spans 15 amino acids. CDR1 SNHLY and CDR2 FYNNEI come from the germline V gene. Trimming pared 8 bases from V and 1 base from J, leaving 18 bases between. The CDR3 sequence: CASEGLQGRSYEQYF. In DNA form, the CDR3 reads TGTGCCAGCGAGGGACTTCAGGGCCGATCCTACGAGCAGTACTTC.

Concerning this clonotype itself: Its ends do not fully match the called genes, so a read error is possible. Here the CDR3 DNA reads TGCGCCAGCAGCCAAGAAGAAGGGGCGTACAGCTCTGGGGCCAACGTCCTGACTTTC. Its protein is CASSQEEGAYSSGANVLTF. The V call is TRBV7-2, the J call TRBJ2-6; D perhaps matches TRBD1 (5 bases). Germline lookup yields CDR1 SGHTA and CDR2 FQGNSA. The CDR3 contains 19 residues.

V is TRBV7-9 and J is TRBJ2-5; tentatively, D is TRBD1 or TRBD2 (5 bases each). Germline V gives CDR1 SEHNR, CDR2 FQNEAQ (reference sequence). Trimming removed 3 bases from V and 1 base from J, with 12 bases in between. The CDR3 is 15 amino acids. The CDR3 DNA reads as TGTGCCAGCAGCTTTCCAGGGACGGTCCAAGAGACCCAGTACTTC. As protein: CASSFPGTVQETQYF.

About this clonotype itself: Just one base apart from a much larger clone, this may be a read error. The chain's CDR3 is CASSQVFETAYSSPLHF. CDR3 bases: TGTGCCAGCAGCCAAGTGTTTGAGACAGCCTATAGTTCACCCCTCCACTTT. The chain combines TRBV14 with TRBJ1-6; D may be TRBD1 (5 bases). The length of the CDR3 is 17 residues. Germline CDR1 reads SGHDN; CDR2 reads FVKESK.

In this sample, this clonotype turned up many times. V usage is TRBV2 and J usage is TRBJ2-2; D not certain. The germline V and J ends were trimmed by 5 bases and 7 bases, with 14 bases remaining between them. The germline CDR1 and CDR2 sequences are SNHLY and FYNNEI. This CDR3 region has 14 residues. Here the CDR3 reads CASSLSLWGGELFF. The CDR3 nucleotides read TGTGCCAGCAGTTTATCTTTATGGGGCGGGGAGCTGTTTTTT.

The gene calls are TRBV4-2 and TRBJ2-7, with 9 bases aligning to TRBD2. CDR1 is LGHNA and CDR2 is YNFKEQ in the germline V gene. The CDR3 sequence is 14 residues long. The J segment lost 6 bases and the V segment lost 1 base, leaving 4 bases of the junction unmatched. CDR3 sequence: CASSQGGLASEQYF. CDR3 coding DNA: TGTGCCAGCAGCCAAGGGGGACTAGCAAGCGAGCAGTACTTC.

DNA of the CDR3: TGCAGCGTTGAAGATCGCGGGGAGCGGATTTACAATGAGCAGTTCTTC. Translated: CSVEDRGERIYNEQFF. The chain is built from TRBV29-1 and TRBJ2-1; weak D call: TRBD2 (6 bases). CDR3 length equals 16 residues. Germline V gives CDR1 SQVTM, CDR2 ANQGSEA. V lost 0 bases to trimming and J lost 4 bases, with 16 bases between them.

The chain uses TRBV7-2 and TRBJ2-5; tentative D call: TRBD1 (6 bases). Looked up from germline, CDR1 is SGHTA and CDR2 is FQGNSA. Deletions cut 5 bases from V and 2 bases from J, with 12 bases between. The CDR3 is 14 residues long. The CDR3: CASSPGVIQETQYF. CDR3 coding DNA: TGTGCCAGCAGCCCAGGGGTTATACAAGAGACCCAGTACTTC.

This clonotype was detected many times. This chain joins TRBV25-1 and TRBJ2-7; a weak D match, TRBD2 (6 bases). V shed 1 base and J shed 5 bases, with 15 bases lying between them. CDR3 length: 15 amino acids. Germline assignment: CDR1 MGHDK and CDR2 SYGVNS. The chain's CDR3 is CASSEWEVAGNEQYF. The CDR3 DNA sequence: TGTGCCAGCAGTGAATGGGAGGTCGCAGGCAACGAGCAGTACTTC.

This chain connects TRBV7-6 to TRBJ2-2; TRBD2 aligns across 8 bases. The CDR3 is 16 amino acids. Trimming removed 6 bases from V and 5 bases from J; junction bases left unmatched: 11. Germline CDR1 reads SGHVS; CDR2 reads FNYEAQ. CDR3 loop: CASRRRAGGGTGELFF. The CDR3 bases are TGTGCCAGCAGGAGACGGGCGGGAGGAGGAACCGGGGAGCTGTTTTTT.

The rearrangement uses TRBV20-1 and TRBJ1-5; the D is unclear. Deletions cut 0 bases from V and 0 bases from J, with 12 bases between. Germline V gives CDR1 DFQATT, CDR2 SNEGSKA (reference sequence). This CDR3 region has 16 residues. CDR3 amino acids: CSAREPLTFSNQPQHF. Here the CDR3 DNA reads TGCAGTGCTAGAGAGCCCTTGACATTTAGCAATCAGCCCCAGCATTTT.

This clonotype occurred once. The V call is TRBV7-2, the J call TRBJ1-5, with D unresolved. CDR1 SGHTA and CDR2 FQGNSA come from the germline V gene. The V gene lost 5 bases and the J gene lost 5 bases, with 10 bases spanning the gap. This CDR3 spans 13 amino acids. CDR3 loop: CASSLRHDQPQHF. Written as DNA, the CDR3 is TGTGCCAGCAGCCTCAGACACGATCAGCCCCAGCATTTT. The variable domain in full, completed from reference TRBV7-2 and TRBJ1-5, reads GAGVSQSPSNKVTEKGKDVELRCDPISGHTALYWYRQSLGQGLEFLIYFQGNSAPDKSGLPSDRFSAERTGGSVSTLTIQRTQQEDSAVYLCASSLRHDQPQHFGDGTRLSIL.

DNA of the CDR3: TGTGCCAGCAGCTTATTGGGGCAGGGCAATCAGCCCCAGCATTTT. As protein: CASSLLGQGNQPQHF. This chain links TRBV7-9 with TRBJ1-5, with a weak D call TRBD1 (5 bases). CDR1 is SEHNR and CDR2 is FQNEAQ in the germline V gene (reference sequence). With 2 bases removed from V and 2 bases from J, the gap between germline ends came to 10 bases. This CDR3 has 15 residues.

Comments on this clonotype: At one of its ends the junction is not consistent with the germline gene, which may arise from a read error. The chain couples TRBV5-5 to TRBJ2-6, with D perhaps TRBD1 (6 bases). This CDR3 contains 16 residues. Germline V gene lookup returns CDR1 SGHKS and CDR2 YYEKEE (reference sequence). The chain's CDR3 is CASSIDRNTGANVLTF. CDR3 nucleotides: TGCGCCAGCAGCATAGACAGGAACACCGGGGCCAACGTCCTGACTTTC.

This clonotype was observed at least ten times. The chain combines TRBV10-1 with TRBJ1-5; possibly TRBD1 for D (5 bases). Looked up from germline, CDR1 is WNHNN and CDR2 is SYGVQD (reference sequence). CDR3 size: 20 residues. V shed 0 bases and J shed 2 bases, with 23 bases lying between them. The CDR3 is CASSESLVGVQVLGNQPQHF. CDR3 sequence (DNA): TGCGCCAGCAGTGAGTCTCTTGTGGGTGTACAGGTTCTCGGCAATCAGCCCCAGCATTTT.

In its sample, this clonotype was seen many times. V and J are TRBV7-9 and TRBJ2-7; TRBD2 matches 13 bases. The V and J ends lost 4 bases and 5 bases, in that order; junction bases with no gene match: 5. CDR1 SEHNR and CDR2 FQNEAQ come from the germline V gene (reference sequence). This CDR3 spans 15 amino acids. The CDR3 nucleotides read TGTGCCAGCAGCTCGGGGGGACTAGCGGGACACGAGCAGTACTTC. It codes for CASSSGGLAGHEQYF. Full variable domain (rest looked up from reference TRBV7-9 and TRBJ2-7): DTGVSQNPRHKITKRGQNVTFRCDPISEHNRLYWYRQTLGQGPEFLTYFQNEAQLEKSRLLSDRFSAERPKGSFSTLEIQRTEQGDSAMYLCASSSGGLAGHEQYFGPGTRLTVT.

This clonotype was detected ten times or more. The genes are TRBV11-2 and TRBJ2-7; 8 nucleotides align to TRBD2. The CDR3 consists of 17 residues. V was pared by 4 bases and J by 2 bases, with 13 bases of the junction left unmatched. Germline V gives CDR1 SGHAT, CDR2 FQNNGV. CDR3 region: CASSSPSGGGRTYEQYF. CDR3 sequence (DNA): TGTGCCAGCAGCTCCCCTAGCGGCGGCGGGAGGACCTACGAGCAGTACTTC.

V usage is TRBV14 and J usage is TRBJ2-5, with 8 bases that match TRBD1. Germline assignment: CDR1 SGHDN and CDR2 FVKESK. Trimming at V came to 3 bases and at J to 9 bases, leaving 0 bases not matched to a gene. CDR3 length: 11 residues. The CDR3 spells CASSQTGAQYF. The CDR3 DNA reads as TGTGCCAGCAGCCAGACAGGGGCCCAGTACTTC.

CDR3 sequence: CASSLSGTDHTGELFF. The DNA of the CDR3 is TGCGCCAGCAGCTTGAGTGGGACGGACCACACCGGGGAGCTGTTTTTT. The J gene is TRBJ2-2, the V gene TRBV5-1, with D possibly being TRBD1 or TRBD2 (5 bases each). Germline-derived CDR1 and CDR2 are SGHRS and YFSETQ. The V gene lost 1 base and the J gene lost 3 bases, with 13 bases spanning the gap. The CDR3 extends over 16 amino acids. Looking up the rest from reference TRBV5-1 and TRBJ2-2 gives the full variable domain: KAGVTQTPRYLIKTRGQQVTLSCSPISGHRSVSWYQQTPGQGLQFLFEYFSETQRNKGNFPGRFSGRQFSNSRSEMNVSTLELGDSALYLCASSLSGTDHTGELFFGEGSRLTVL.

Details on this clonotype: Sequence at one end of the junction differs from germline and may be a read error. The chain couples TRBV7-9 to TRBJ2-5, with D perhaps given as TRBD1 or TRBD2 (6 bases each). CDR1 and CDR2 from the germline V gene are SEHNR and FQNEAQ (reference sequence). The CDR3 length is 16 residues. This chain's CDR3 is CASSQDGGRNQETQYF. CDR3 nucleotide sequence: TGCGCCAGCAGCCAAGATGGGGGGCGGAACCAAGAGACCCAGTACTTC.

Ten or more counts support this clonotype. This chain uses TRBV5-1 with TRBJ1-1, with D possibly matching TRBD1 (6 bases). The CDR3 is made up of 15 amino acids. V was cut by 7 bases and J by 1 base, with 17 bases left in between. Looked up from germline, CDR1 is SGHRS and CDR2 is YFSETQ. The chain's CDR3 is CASRSGGPQNTEAFF. Written as DNA, the CDR3 is TGCGCCAGCCGCTCCGGGGGCCCCCAGAACACTGAAGCTTTCTTT.

The chain recombines TRBV7-3 with TRBJ1-2; D is undetermined. The CDR3 consists of 14 residues. Per the germline V gene, CDR1 is SGHTA and CDR2 is FQGTGA. With 5 bases removed from V and 3 bases from J, the gap between germline ends came to 13 bases. The CDR3 protein is CASSLRGLHYGYTF. The CDR3 bases are TGTGCCAGCAGCCTCCGTGGGCTTCACTATGGCTACACCTTC. Using reference TRBV7-3 and TRBJ1-2 for the parts outside the CDR3, the full variable domain is GAGVSQTPSNKVTEKGKYVELRCDPISGHTALYWYRQSLGQGPEFLIYFQGTGAADDSGLPNDRFFAVRPEGSVSTLKIQRTERGDSAVYLCASSLRGLHYGYTFGSGTRLTVV.

V is TRBV29-1 and J is TRBJ1-2, with TRBD1 identical over 9 bases. CDR3 size: 10 residues. Germline V gene sequence: CDR1 SQVTM, CDR2 ANQGSEA. V dropped 7 bases and J dropped 8; count of bases not matched to a gene: 2. The CDR3 here is CSGTGVGYTF. CDR3 DNA sequence: TGCAGCGGGACAGGGGTCGGCTACACCTTC. The full variable domain, rest sourced from reference TRBV29-1 and TRBJ1-2, is SAVISQKPSRDICQRGTSLTIQCQVDSQVTMMFWYRQQPGQSLTLIATANQGSEATYESGFVIDKFPISRPNLTFSTLTVSNMSPEDSSIYLCSGTGVGYTFGSGTRLTVV.